A single sample gave rise to the 30 T cell receptor beta chains below, sequenced in a study of blood T cell repertoires in COVID-19. Libraries were prepared by immunoSEQ multiplex PCR; TCRdb keeps only in-frame clonotypes and omits some of them. The repertoire holds under 250,000 clones, 65% to 90% seen once, with about 4.5% in the top ten. Sequencing was performed on peripheral blood. These receptors were obtained from a woman in her seventies with acute or convalescent COVID-19.

The chain is built from TRBV5-1 and TRBJ2-3, with 10 bases that match TRBD2. The CDR3 has 14 amino acids. The germline V gene encodes CDR1 SGHRS and CDR2 YFSETQ. V shed 4 bases, J shed 4 bases, and the junction held 3 bases outside the gene matches. CDR3 sequence reads: CASSVTSGADTQYF. In nucleotides, the CDR3 is TGCGCCAGCAGCGTAACTAGCGGGGCAGATACGCAGTATTTT.

The CDR3: CASSRDRTYIQLYGYTF. Here the CDR3 DNA reads TGTGCCAGCAGTCGCGACAGAACGTACATACAACTCTATGGCTACACCTTC. The chain links TRBV2 to TRBJ1-2, with a weak D call TRBD1 (5 bases). Trimming pared 5 bases from V and 4 bases from J, leaving 23 bases between. Per the germline V gene, CDR1 is SNHLY and CDR2 is FYNNEI. This CDR3 spans 17 amino acids.

Only a few counts were recorded for this clone. The chain carries TRBV7-2 and TRBJ2-7, with D possibly matching TRBD2 (7 bases). This CDR3 region has 15 residues. V was cut by 2 bases and J by 2 bases, with 13 bases left in between. Germline V gives CDR1 SGHTA, CDR2 FQGNSA. The CDR3 sequence: CASSLWGAGAYEQYF. CDR3 nucleotides: TGTGCCAGCAGCTTATGGGGGGCGGGGGCCTACGAGCAGTACTTC.

Points on this clone: Other DNA variants within this sample encode the same CDR3. V gene TRBV6-5 combines with J gene TRBJ1-5; D remains ambiguous. The ends were cut back, 0 bases at V and 2 bases at J, with 5 bases in the middle. The CDR3 covers 14 residues. The germline gives CDR1 MNHEY, CDR2 SVGAGI. In DNA, the CDR3 is TGTGCCAGCAGTTACTCTCGGGGCAATCAGCCCCAGCATTTT. It codes for CASSYSRGNQPQHF.

This chain uses TRBV14 with TRBJ2-7; 13 bases match TRBD2. Trimming removed 11 bases from V and 2 bases from J; junction bases left unmatched: 3. Germline loops: CDR1 SGHDN, CDR2 FVKESK. The CDR3 has 13 residues. CDR3 loop: CASGLAGAYEQYF. As DNA, the CDR3 is TGTGCCTCAGGACTAGCGGGAGCCTACGAGCAGTACTTC.

This clone was detected a few times. The chain employs TRBV30 and TRBJ1-1; the D gene is possibly TRBD1 (6 bases). CDR3 size: 14 residues. Germline assignment: CDR1 GTSNPN and CDR2 SVGIG (reference sequence). The V end lost 5 bases, the J end lost 1 base, and 14 bases lay between the germline ends. CDR3 DNA sequence: TGTGCCTGGTGTTTAGGGGGAGCGAACACTGAAGCTTTCTTT. It is translated as CAWCLGGANTEAFF. Supplemented by reference TRBV30 and TRBJ1-1, the full variable domain reads SQTIHQWPATLVQPVGSPLSLECTVEGTSNPNLYWYRQAAGRGLQLLFYSVGIGQISSEVPQNLSASRPQDRQFILSSKKLLLSDSGFYLCAWCLGGANTEAFFGQGTRLTVV.

This chain uses TRBV5-4 with TRBJ1-4; D unresolved. Trimming took 4 bases from V and 6 from J, leaving 10 bases between them. Per germline, CDR1 SGHNT and CDR2 YYREEE (reference sequence). This CDR3 has 13 amino acids. As DNA, the CDR3 is TGTGCCAGCAGCCCAGGTCCCGATGAAAAACTGTTTTTT. Its translation is CASSPGPDEKLFF.

The chain combines TRBV6-1 with TRBJ2-3, with TRBD1 identical over 10 bases. CDR1 and CDR2 (germline): MNHNS, SASEGT. This CDR3 spans 15 amino acids. V was pared by 2 bases and J by 4 bases, with 3 bases of the junction left unmatched. The CDR3 sequence: CASSEPGQGSDTQYF. The DNA for the CDR3 is TGTGCCAGCAGTGAACCGGGACAGGGGTCAGATACGCAGTATTTT.

In the case of this clone: Within the sample, other DNA sequences also encode this same CDR3. This chain uses TRBV20-1 with TRBJ1-1; D ambiguous. Germline V gene sequence: CDR1 DFQATT, CDR2 SNEGSKA (reference sequence). This CDR3 is 11 amino acids long. Trimming took off 4 bases at V and 1 base at J, with 4 bases between the two ends. The CDR3 DNA sequence: TGCAGTGCTAACAGGAACACTGAAGCTTTCTTT. Amino acids: CSANRNTEAFF.

The chain combines TRBV19 with TRBJ2-2, with TRBD1 as a possible D gene (5 bases). With 2 bases removed from V and 5 bases from J, the gap between germline ends came to 15 bases. Per the germline V gene, CDR1 is LNHDA and CDR2 is SQIVND (reference sequence). The CDR3 runs to 16 residues. The CDR3 DNA follows: TGTGCCAGTAGTATACAAGGGGCCCTGAGGACCGGGGAGCTGTTTTTT. Translating it yields CASSIQGALRTGELFF.

V usage is TRBV2 and J usage is TRBJ1-2, with TRBD1 matching over 9 bases. The V and J ends lost 6 bases and 6 bases, in that order; junction bases with no gene match: 14. Germline CDR1 SNHLY, CDR2 FYNNEI. The CDR3 covers 16 residues. The CDR3 loop reads CASRVQGASSIHGYTF. For the CDR3, the DNA is TGTGCCAGCAGGGTACAGGGGGCGAGTTCAATTCATGGCTACACCTTC.

The V call is TRBV20-1, the J call TRBJ2-7, with a possible D match to TRBD2 (5 bases). CDR1 is DFQATT, CDR2 SNEGSKA, per germline (reference sequence). V lost 3 bases and J 6 bases, leaving 15 bases between the germline ends. The CDR3 sequence is 13 residues long. The CDR3 protein is CSASGPGVGEQYF. CDR3 coding DNA: TGCAGTGCTAGTGGACCCGGGGTCGGCGAGCAGTACTTC.

The CDR3 here is CASSLRGYEQYF. The CDR3 DNA sequence: TGTGCCAGCAGCTTAAGAGGCTACGAGCAGTACTTC. This chain links TRBV7-6 with TRBJ2-7, with D unclear. This CDR3 contains 12 residues. V lost 2 bases, J lost 3 bases, and 5 bases lay in between. In germline, CDR1 is SGHVS, CDR2 FNYEAQ.

This clone appeared a few times. This chain connects TRBV6-5 to TRBJ2-2; perhaps TRBD2 as D (6 bases). The CDR3 length is 14 residues. CDR1 is MNHEY, CDR2 SVGAGI, per germline. Trimming pared 6 bases from V and 10 bases from J, leaving 18 bases between. The CDR3 loop reads CASSGGPSRAELFF. The CDR3 region has the DNA TGTGCCAGCAGCGGGGGACCGAGCCGCGCGGAGCTGTTTTTT.

The chain employs TRBV6-5 and TRBJ1-6, with a tentative D call TRBD1 (6 bases). This CDR3 is 14 amino acids long. Deletions cut 7 bases from V and 6 bases from J, with 13 bases between. Germline values: CDR1 MNHEY, CDR2 SVGAGI. This chain's CDR3 is CASMNGQLNSPLHF. The CDR3 region has the DNA TGTGCCAGCATGAACGGACAGCTTAATTCACCCCTCCACTTT.

This chain joins TRBV6-2 or TRBV6-3 and TRBJ2-1; 10 nucleotides agree with TRBD2. V lost 5 bases, J lost 5 bases, and 6 bases stayed unmatched. The CDR3 consists of 15 residues. Germline V lookup: CDR1 MNHEY, CDR2 SVGEGT. Here the CDR3 reads CASSPPGLANNEQFF. The DNA for the CDR3 is TGTGCCAGCAGTCCCCCGGGACTAGCGAACAATGAGCAGTTCTTC.

The J gene is TRBJ1-6, the V gene TRBV3-1 (or the pseudogene TRBV3-2), with no clear D. The CDR3 totals 13 residues. V was clipped by 0 bases and J by 9 bases, with 6 bases between them. In germline, CDR1 is LGHDT, CDR2 YNNKEL (reference sequence). The CDR3 bases are TGTGCCAGCAGCCAAGATTTAGTTTCACCCCTCCACTTT. Amino acid sequence: CASSQDLVSPLHF.

The rearrangement links TRBV5-1 to TRBJ1-2; possible D gene TRBD1, 5 bases. In germline, CDR1 is SGHRS, CDR2 YFSETQ. This CDR3 spans 14 amino acids. The V gene lost 6 bases and the J gene lost 0 bases, with 12 bases spanning the gap. The CDR3 here is CASKEGLANYGYTF. Here the CDR3 DNA reads TGCGCCAGCAAGGAGGGGCTAGCTAACTATGGCTACACCTTC.

A single count supports this clone. The chain combines TRBV15 with TRBJ2-5; weak D call: TRBD2 (6 bases). The CDR3 runs 13 residues. V gave up 6 bases and J gave up 1 base, with 9 bases separating them. Germline CDR1 is LNHNV and CDR2 is YYDKDF (reference sequence). The CDR3 spells CATSWEAQETQYF. DNA of the CDR3: TGTGCCACCAGTTGGGAGGCCCAAGAGACCCAGTACTTC.

The V gene is TRBV18, the J gene TRBJ2-7; the match to TRBD1 covers 7 bases. CDR3 length: 12 residues. Per the germline V gene, CDR1 is KGHSH and CDR2 is LQKENI. The J segment lost 4 bases and the V segment lost 9 bases, leaving 6 bases of the junction unmatched. CDR3 in DNA: TGTGCCAGTAAGGGACAGCTATACGAGCAGTACTTC. Encoded protein: CASKGQLYEQYF.

The gene calls are TRBV7-2 and TRBJ2-5; 9 nucleotides align to TRBD2. The length of the CDR3 is 15 residues. Germline V gene lookup returns CDR1 SGHTA and CDR2 FQGNSA. V lost 1 base to trimming and J lost 12 bases; unmatched junction nucleotides: 12. CDR3 amino acids: CASSLVVAGASAEYF. As DNA, the CDR3 is TGTGCCAGCAGCTTAGTTGTAGCGGGGGCCTCCGCCGAGTACTTC.

The chain is built from TRBV7-6 and TRBJ2-7; tentatively, D is TRBD2 (6 bases). Germline CDR1 SGHVS, CDR2 FNYEAQ. Trimming removed 1 base from V and 4 bases from J, with 23 bases in between. The CDR3 covers 18 residues. Here the CDR3 reads CASSLVGGAGTFSYEQYF. DNA of the CDR3: TGTGCCAGCAGCTTAGTTGGAGGGGCAGGCACTTTCTCTTACGAGCAGTACTTC.

This rearrangement joins TRBV14 to TRBJ2-1; D remains ambiguous. Looked up from germline, CDR1 is SGHDN and CDR2 is FVKESK. There are 18 residues in the CDR3. Trimming removed 1 base from V and 0 bases from J, with 16 bases in between. The CDR3: CASSQVLGRSYSYNEQFF. As DNA, the CDR3 is TGTGCCAGCAGCCAAGTATTGGGCAGGTCTTACTCCTACAATGAGCAGTTCTTC.

This chain connects TRBV3-1 (or the pseudogene TRBV3-2) to TRBJ1-2; D is possibly TRBD1 (6 bases). Germline V gene data show CDR1 as LGHDT and CDR2 as YNNKEL (reference sequence). V gave up 1 base and J gave up 4 bases, with 7 bases separating them. The CDR3 runs to 13 residues. The CDR3 here is CASSQGQVYGYTF. The CDR3 DNA reads as TGTGCCAGCAGCCAAGGACAGGTCTATGGCTACACCTTC.

The chain employs TRBV4-1 and TRBJ2-5; TRBD1 aligns across 7 bases. V lost 3 bases and J lost 3; bases outside the gene matches: 10. The CDR3 is 16 amino acids. Germline V gene sequence: CDR1 MGHRA, CDR2 YSYEKL. The CDR3 protein is CASSQHGTGTEETQYF. DNA of the CDR3: TGCGCCAGCAGCCAGCACGGCACCGGGACAGAAGAGACCCAGTACTTC.

The J gene is TRBJ2-3, the V gene TRBV5-1; D perhaps matches TRBD1 (6 bases). The CDR3 has 15 residues. Germline V gene data show CDR1 as SGHRS and CDR2 as YFSETQ. Trimming removed 4 bases at V and 0 bases at J, with 12 bases between. Here the CDR3 DNA reads TGCGCCAGCAGCATTACAGGGAGTAGCACAGATACGCAGTATTTT. Translating it yields CASSITGSSTDTQYF.

The J gene is TRBJ1-6, the V gene TRBV24-1, with D maybe TRBD1 (6 bases). This CDR3 comprises 16 residues. CDR1 and CDR2 from the germline V gene are KGHDR and SFDVKD. V dropped 1 base and J dropped 7 bases, with 13 bases sitting between them. CDR3 sequence (DNA): TGTGCCACCAGTGATTTTACCCAGGGGTCAAATTCACCCCTCCACTTT. Its protein product is CATSDFTQGSNSPLHF.

The chain carries TRBV5-8 and TRBJ2-2; TRBD1 matches 11 bases. V was pared by 4 bases and J by 3 bases, with 8 bases of the junction left unmatched. The CDR3 is 17 amino acids. Germline V gene data show CDR1 as SGHTS and CDR2 as YDEGEE. The CDR3 DNA reads TGTGCCAGCAGCCCTCTTGCGGGACAGGGGGACACCGGGGAGCTGTTTTTT. Its translation: CASSPLAGQGDTGELFF.

This clone was recorded a few times. The rearrangement links TRBV2 to TRBJ1-6, with no clear D. From germline, CDR1 is SNHLY and CDR2 FYNNEI. Trimming removed 8 bases from V and 7 bases from J, with 15 bases in between. The CDR3 sequence is 14 residues long. The CDR3 reads CASQHPVGNSPLHF. The CDR3 region has the DNA TGTGCCAGCCAGCACCCTGTGGGCAATTCACCCCTCCACTTT.

The rearrangement uses TRBV29-1 and TRBJ2-1; 8 bases agree with TRBD1. Germline CDR1 and CDR2: SQVTM and ANQGSEA. Losses at the gene ends were 6 bases for V and 1 base for J; bases not matched to a gene: 5. CDR3 length: 14 residues. The CDR3 loop is CSVDRDRSYNEQFF. In DNA form, the CDR3 reads TGCAGCGTAGACCGGGACAGGTCCTACAATGAGCAGTTCTTC.